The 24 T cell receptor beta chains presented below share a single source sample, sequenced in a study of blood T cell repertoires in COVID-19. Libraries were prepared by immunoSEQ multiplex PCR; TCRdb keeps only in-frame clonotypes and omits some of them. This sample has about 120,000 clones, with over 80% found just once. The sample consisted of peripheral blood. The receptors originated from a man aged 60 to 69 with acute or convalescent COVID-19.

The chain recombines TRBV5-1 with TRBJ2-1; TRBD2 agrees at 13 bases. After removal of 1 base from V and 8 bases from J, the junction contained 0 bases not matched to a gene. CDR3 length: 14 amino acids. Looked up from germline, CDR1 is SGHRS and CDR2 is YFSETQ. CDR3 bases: TGCGCCAGCAGCTTGACTAGCGGGAGGGATGAGCAGTTCTTC. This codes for CASSLTSGRDEQFF. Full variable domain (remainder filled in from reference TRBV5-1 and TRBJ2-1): KAGVTQTPRYLIKTRGQQVTLSCSPISGHRSVSWYQQTPGQGLQFLFEYFSETQRNKGNFPGRFSGRQFSNSRSEMNVSTLELGDSALYLCASSLTSGRDEQFFGPGTRLTVL.

The CDR3 loop reads CATSDPQGAYEQFF. DNA of the CDR3: TGTGCCACCAGTGATCCACAGGGGGCCTATGAGCAGTTCTTC. The V gene is TRBV24-1, the J gene TRBJ2-1; 9 bases are a match to TRBD1. Germline V gene lookup returns CDR1 KGHDR and CDR2 SFDVKD. The CDR3 totals 14 residues. V shed 3 bases, J shed 8 bases, and the junction held 4 bases outside the gene matches.

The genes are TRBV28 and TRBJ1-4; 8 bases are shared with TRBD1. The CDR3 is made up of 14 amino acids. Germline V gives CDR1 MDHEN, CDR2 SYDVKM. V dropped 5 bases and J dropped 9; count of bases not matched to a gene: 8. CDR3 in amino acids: CASSPPGQVQKLFF. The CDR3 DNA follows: TGTGCCAGCAGTCCCCCGGGACAGGTGCAAAAACTGTTTTTT.

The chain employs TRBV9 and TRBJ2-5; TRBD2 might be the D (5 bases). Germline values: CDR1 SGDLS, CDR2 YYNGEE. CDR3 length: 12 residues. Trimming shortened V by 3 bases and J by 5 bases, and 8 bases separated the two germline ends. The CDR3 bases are TGTGCCAGCAGCGCCTCGGGGGAGACCCAGTACTTC. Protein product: CASSASGETQYF. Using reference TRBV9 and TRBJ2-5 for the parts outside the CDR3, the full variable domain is DSGVTQTPKHLITATGQRVTLRCSPRSGDLSVYWYQQSLDQGLQFLIQYYNGEERAKGNILERFSAQQFPDLHSELNLSSLELGDSALYFCASSASGETQYFGPGTRLLVL.

CDR3 residues: CATSDLYTTNQFF. The CDR3 DNA reads TGTGCCACCAGTGATTTGTACACCACTAATCAGTTCTTC. The chain recombines TRBV24-1 with TRBJ2-1; no reliable D call. Germline V gene sequence: CDR1 KGHDR, CDR2 SFDVKD. CDR3 length: 13 residues. V was pared by 0 bases and J by 13 bases, with 12 bases between.

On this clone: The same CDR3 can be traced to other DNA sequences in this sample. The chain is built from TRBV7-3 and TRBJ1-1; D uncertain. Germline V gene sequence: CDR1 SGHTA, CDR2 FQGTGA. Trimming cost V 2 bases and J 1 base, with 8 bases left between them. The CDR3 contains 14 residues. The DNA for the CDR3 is TGTGCCAGCAGCTTAGAATCCAGGAACACTGAAGCTTTCTTT. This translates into CASSLESRNTEAFF.

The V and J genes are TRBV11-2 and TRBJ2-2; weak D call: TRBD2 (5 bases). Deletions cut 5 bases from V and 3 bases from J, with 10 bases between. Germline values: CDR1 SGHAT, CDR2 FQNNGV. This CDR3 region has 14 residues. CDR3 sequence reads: CASSPRTHTGELFF. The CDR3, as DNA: TGTGCCAGCAGCCCCCGGACTCACACCGGGGAGCTGTTTTTT.

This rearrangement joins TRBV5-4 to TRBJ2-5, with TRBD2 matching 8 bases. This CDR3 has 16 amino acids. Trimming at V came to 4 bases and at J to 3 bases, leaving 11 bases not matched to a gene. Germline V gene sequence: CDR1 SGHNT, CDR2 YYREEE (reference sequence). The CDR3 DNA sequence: TGTGCCAGCAGCATCCGGGGGGGAGGGGCGAAAGAGACCCAGTACTTC. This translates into CASSIRGGGAKETQYF. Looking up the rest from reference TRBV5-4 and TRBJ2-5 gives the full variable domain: ETGVTQSPTHLIKTRGQQVTLRCSSQSGHNTVSWYQQALGQGPQFIFQYYREEENGRGNFPPRFSGLQFPNYSSELNVNALELDDSALYLCASSIRGGGAKETQYFGPGTRLLVL.

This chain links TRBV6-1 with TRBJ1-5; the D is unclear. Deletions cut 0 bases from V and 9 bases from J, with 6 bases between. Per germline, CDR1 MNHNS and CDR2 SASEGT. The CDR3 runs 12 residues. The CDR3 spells CASSEASRPQHF. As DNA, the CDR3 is TGTGCCAGCAGTGAAGCTAGCAGGCCCCAGCATTTT.

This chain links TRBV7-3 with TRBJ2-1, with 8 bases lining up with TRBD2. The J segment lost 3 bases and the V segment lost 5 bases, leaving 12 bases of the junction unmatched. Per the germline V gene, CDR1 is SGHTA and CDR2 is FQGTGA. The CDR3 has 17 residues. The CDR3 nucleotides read TGTGCCAGCAGCCCTTCAGGAGGTAGCGGGATCTACAATGAGCAGTTCTTC. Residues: CASSPSGGSGIYNEQFF.

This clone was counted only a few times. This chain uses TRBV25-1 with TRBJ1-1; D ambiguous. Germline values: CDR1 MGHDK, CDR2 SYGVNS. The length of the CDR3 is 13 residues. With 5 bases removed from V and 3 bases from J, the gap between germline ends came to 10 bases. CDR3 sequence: CASSRNGYTEAFF. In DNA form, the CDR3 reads TGTGCCAGCAGTAGGAACGGGTACACTGAAGCTTTCTTT.

In DNA form, the CDR3 reads TGTGCCAGCAGCTTAGCTTGGGAGGGGGCTGAAGCTTTCTTT. It translates to CASSLAWEGAEAFF. V is TRBV7-8 and J is TRBJ1-1, with D tentatively TRBD1 (6 bases). Germline CDR1 SGHVS, CDR2 FQNEAQ. CDR3 length: 14 residues. Trimming pared 0 bases from V and 6 bases from J, leaving 11 bases between.

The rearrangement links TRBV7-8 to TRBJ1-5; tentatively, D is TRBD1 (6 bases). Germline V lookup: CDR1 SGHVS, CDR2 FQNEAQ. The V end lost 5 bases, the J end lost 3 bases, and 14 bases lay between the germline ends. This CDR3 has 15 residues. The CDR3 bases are TGTGCCAGCAGCCCAACCAGGGGACCCAATCAGCCCCAGCATTTT. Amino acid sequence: CASSPTRGPNQPQHF.

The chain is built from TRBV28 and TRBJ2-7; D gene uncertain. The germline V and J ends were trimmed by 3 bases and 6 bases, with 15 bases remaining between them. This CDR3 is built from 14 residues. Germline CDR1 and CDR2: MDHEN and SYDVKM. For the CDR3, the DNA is TGTGCCAGCAGTTTTTATCTAGGAGCTAGCGAGCAGTACTTC. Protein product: CASSFYLGASEQYF.

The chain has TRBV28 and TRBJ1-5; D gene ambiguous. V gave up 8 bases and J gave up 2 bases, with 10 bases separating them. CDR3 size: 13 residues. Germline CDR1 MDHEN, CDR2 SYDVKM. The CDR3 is CASVEVRNQPQHF. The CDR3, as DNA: TGTGCCAGCGTCGAGGTTCGCAATCAGCCCCAGCATTTT.

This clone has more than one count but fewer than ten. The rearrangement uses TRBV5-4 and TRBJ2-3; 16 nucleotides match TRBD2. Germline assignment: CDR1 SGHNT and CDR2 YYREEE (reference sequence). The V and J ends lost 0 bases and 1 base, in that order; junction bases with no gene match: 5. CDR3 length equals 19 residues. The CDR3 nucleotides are TGTGCCAGCAGCTTGGCCGGGACTAGCGGGAGGGGGGGCACAGATACGCAGTATTTT. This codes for CASSLAGTSGRGGTDTQYF.

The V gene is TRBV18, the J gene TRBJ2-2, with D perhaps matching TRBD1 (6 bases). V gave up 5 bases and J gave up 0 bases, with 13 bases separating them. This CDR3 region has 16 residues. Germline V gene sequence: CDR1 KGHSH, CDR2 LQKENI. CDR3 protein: CASSKTGIANTGELFF. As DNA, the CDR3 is TGTGCCAGCTCAAAGACAGGTATCGCGAACACCGGGGAGCTGTTTTTT.

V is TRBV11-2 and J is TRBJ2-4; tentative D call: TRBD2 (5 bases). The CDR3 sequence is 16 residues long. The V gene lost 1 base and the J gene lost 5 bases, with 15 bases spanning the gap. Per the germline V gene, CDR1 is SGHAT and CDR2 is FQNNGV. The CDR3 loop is CASSLGGRVNQNIQYF. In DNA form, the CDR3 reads TGTGCCAGCAGCTTAGGAGGGCGCGTAAATCAAAACATTCAGTACTTC.

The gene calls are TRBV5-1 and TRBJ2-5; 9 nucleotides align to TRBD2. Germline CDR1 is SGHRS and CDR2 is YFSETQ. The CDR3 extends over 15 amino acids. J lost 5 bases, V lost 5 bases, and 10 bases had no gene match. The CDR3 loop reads CASRTSSGMEETQYF. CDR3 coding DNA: TGCGCCAGCAGAACTTCTAGCGGGATGGAGGAGACCCAGTACTTC.

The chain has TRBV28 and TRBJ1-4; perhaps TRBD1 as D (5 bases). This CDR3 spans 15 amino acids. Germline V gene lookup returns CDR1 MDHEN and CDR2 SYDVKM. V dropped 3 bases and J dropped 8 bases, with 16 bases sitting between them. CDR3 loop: CASSFSIGVGEKLFF. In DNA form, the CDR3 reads TGTGCCAGCAGTTTTTCGATAGGGGTTGGGGAAAAACTGTTTTTT.

In nucleotides, the CDR3 is TGTGCCAGCAGCGAGGGCCTAGCGGTGAATCAAGAGACCCAGTACTTC. Amino acids: CASSEGLAVNQETQYF. This sequence joins TRBV9 and TRBJ2-5; TRBD2 matches 7 bases. V dropped 3 bases and J dropped 2; count of bases not matched to a gene: 10. The CDR3 consists of 16 residues. In germline, CDR1 is SGDLS, CDR2 YYNGEE.

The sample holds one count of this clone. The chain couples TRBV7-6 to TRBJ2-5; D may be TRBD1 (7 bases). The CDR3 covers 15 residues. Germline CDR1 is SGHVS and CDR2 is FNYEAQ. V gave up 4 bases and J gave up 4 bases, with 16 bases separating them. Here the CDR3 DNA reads TGTGCCAGCAGCTGGGAGGACAGGTCCTCAGAGACCCAGTACTTC. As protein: CASSWEDRSSETQYF. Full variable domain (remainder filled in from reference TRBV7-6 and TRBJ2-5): GAGVSQSPRYKVTKRGQDVALRCDPISGHVSLYWYRQALGQGPEFLTYFNYEAQQDKSGLPNDRFSAERPEGSISTLTIQRTEQRDSAMYRCASSWEDRSSETQYFGPGTRLLVL.

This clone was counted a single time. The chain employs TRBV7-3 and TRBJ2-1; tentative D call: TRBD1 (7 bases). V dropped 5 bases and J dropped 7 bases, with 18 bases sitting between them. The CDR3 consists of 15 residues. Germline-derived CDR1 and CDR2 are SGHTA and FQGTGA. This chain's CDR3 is CASSEGGQYYNEQFF. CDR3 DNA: TGTGCCAGCAGCGAGGGGGGACAGTACTATAATGAGCAGTTCTTC.

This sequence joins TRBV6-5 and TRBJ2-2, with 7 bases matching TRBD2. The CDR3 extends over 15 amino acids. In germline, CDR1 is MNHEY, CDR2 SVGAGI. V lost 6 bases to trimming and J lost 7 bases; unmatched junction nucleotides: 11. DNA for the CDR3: TGTGCCAGCAGATCTAGCGGAGAAAGGTTCGGGGAGCTGTTTTTT. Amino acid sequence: CASRSSGERFGELFF.